There are many counts of the clone carrying this TCR beta chain. Its matching antigen is unknown. All unsorted peripheral T cells were captured because whole blood was used without fractionation. Reverse transcription used around 540 ng RNA and constant-region primers for alpha and beta. Separate chain-specific third strand synthesis with multiplexing indices produced the alpha and beta libraries. All rearrangements within a chain used one primer pair; cDNA molecules carried barcodes. TCRdb passed the 5' RACE reads through MiXCR, listing each CDR3 protein once. The top ten clones hold 4% of a sample with roughly 22,000 distinct CDR3 sequences, 8.5% to 9% of them seen once. These data originate in a study of HIV-infected patients and healthy controls. General observations from the study: MAIT alpha-chain CDR3s were frequent in healthy controls, depleted in HIV+. Size-matched repertoire data failed to replicate the apparent Gini index recovery after therapy in HIV-infected patients. During therapy, HIV-associated CDR3s fell significantly in frequency, while CMV-associated CDR3s did not change significantly.

The CDR3 has 14 amino acids. V shed 4 bases and J shed 0 bases, with 10 bases lying between them. CDR1 SGHRS and CDR2 YFSETQ come from the germline V gene. The sample comprised blood. The sequence came from an adult in good health. V gene TRBV5-1 combines with J gene TRBJ1-2; no definite D call. In nucleotides, the CDR3 is TGCGCCAGCAGCGACCCCGCAGCTAACTATGGCTACACCTTC. The encoded protein is CASSDPAANYGYTF.